This T cell receptor beta chain was retrieved from a study of cytomegalovirus exposure and HLA in healthy donors. About the study: Counted in an early data release were tens of millions of unique TCRs from HLA-typed donors. Study-wide results and limits: Most of the TCR beta V segments (in an earlier analysis) were productive either about 87% or about 30% of the time. Trimming of TCR beta V- and J-genes showed a link, identified in a later analysis, to a missense DCLRE1C variant.

Unrecorded immune exposures were likely, despite nominal health at sampling. PCR employed 60 Vbeta and 13 Jbeta primers. TCRdb keeps only in-frame clones here, not all; method: immunoSEQ multiplex PCR. The profile shows about 120,000 clones, 6.5% to 9.5% of them singletons. This clone came up a few times. Its antigen is as yet unknown. V gave up 1 base and J gave up 5 bases, with 17 bases separating them. The length of the CDR3 is 16 residues. CDR1 is SGHRS, CDR2 YFSETQ, per germline. The rearrangement uses TRBV5-1 and TRBJ2-3; maybe TRBD1 (6 bases). This receptor was obtained from a woman aged 40 to 55 in good health and CMV-seropositive. Sample: PBMCs. The CDR3 nucleotides are TGCGCCAGCAGCTTGCGTCTTGGGGGCGCGGAAGATACGCAGTATTTT. It is translated as CASSLRLGGAEDTQYF.